This T cell receptor (beta chain) was captured in a study of blood T cell repertoires in COVID-19. About the study: COVID-19 samples collected from the United States, Italy and Spain covered acute and convalescent phases. Nucleic acid was either cDNA or gDNA, and it came from T cells, B-cell-depleted T cells, or PBMCs.

Each participant's cohort was designated according to participant-reported clinical history. Original methodology: Reference gene primer amplification yielded estimated nucleated cell counts. Assay used: immunoSEQ multiplex PCR; TCRdb lists only in-frame clones, some missing. The V and J calls and the clone size are those of that table, but D and trimming were determined from the DNA. The top ten hold around 4.5% of the sample, which has around 340,000 clones, around 86% seen once. This CDR3 has 15 residues. J gave up 3 bases and V 7 bases, and 11 bases lay outside the gene matches. Germline assignment: CDR1 LNHDA and CDR2 SQIVND (reference sequence).

The chain links TRBV19 to TRBJ2-7; 8 nucleotides line up with TRBD2. The sequenced sample was PBMCs or T cells enriched from blood (not recorded which). The TCR was taken from a woman aged 40 to 50 with acute COVID-19. The CDR3 is CASKAGSAGGYEQYF. CDR3 DNA sequence: TGTGCCAGTAAAGCCGGGTCCGCGGGAGGCTACGAGCAGTACTTC.